The rows below give T cell receptor beta chains drawn from one sample of a study of T-cell reconstitution after alpha-beta-depleted transplantation in children. MiXCR was run by TCRdb on the PCR reads, yielding one entry per CDR3 protein. The table lists about 420,000 distinct CDR3 sequences, roughly 11% of them singletons. The sample was PBMCs from the stem cell graft donor, taken from the stem cell graft. Source of these receptors: a human donor who donated a stem cell graft to a child with acute myeloid leukemia. Each CDR3 is given with its conserved first and last residue. The D gene is left open where the match is weak. The size entry is marked missing in some rows and otherwise reads once, few, many or a size class.

J,D,size,V,DNA,CDR3
TRBJ2-2,.,.,TRBV21-1,TGTGCCAGCAGCAAAGGGGGGACGGAGAACACCGGGGAGCTGTTTTTT,CASSKGGTENTGELFF
TRBJ1-1,.,few,TRBV20-1,TGCAGTGCCCCTGACCGAGGGGGGCTGGGCACTGAAGCTTTCTTT,CSAPDRGGLGTEAFF
TRBJ2-2,TRBD2,few,TRBV12-5,TGTGCTAGTGGTTCTTACCCAGGGACTAGCGGGTACACCGGGGAGCTGTTTTTT,CASGSYPGTSGYTGELFF
TRBJ2-3,.,few,TRBV7-2,TGTGCCAGCAGCTTATTGGGGGCCGGGACAGATACGCAGTATTTT,CASSLLGAGTDTQYF
TRBJ1-5,.,many,TRBV10-3,TGTGCCATCAGTGGGAACTACAATCAGCCCCAGCATTTT,CAISGNYNQPQHF
TRBJ1-2,TRBD1,few,TRBV2,TGTGCCAGCAGTGGGACAGGGGAAGACTATGGCTACACCTTC,CASSGTGEDYGYTF
TRBJ1-1,.,few,TRBV12-3/TRBV12-4,TGTGCCAGCAGTTCGCGGGGGGGTGAAGCTTTCTTT,CASSSRGGEAFF
TRBJ1-1,TRBD1,.,TRBV6-1,TGTGCCAGCAGTGAAGCGACAGGGTTGGGAGCTTTCTTT,CASSEATGLGAFF
TRBJ2-7,TRBD2,few,TRBV20-1,TGCAGTGCTACGTGGGGACTAGCGGGAGCATACGAGCAGTACTTC,CSATWGLAGAYEQYF
TRBJ2-4,TRBD1,few,TRBV7-2,TGTGCCAGCAGGAGTGGACAGGGAATCTCCAAAAACATTCAGTACTTC,CASRSGQGISKNIQYF
TRBJ2-1,TRBD2,few,TRBV10-3,TGTGCCATCAGTGAGTCTGGGACTAGCGCTGAGCAGTTCTTC,CAISESGTSAEQFF
TRBJ1-5,.,.,TRBV20-1,TGCAGTGCTAGAACGACACTGCTTCAGCCCCAGCATTTT,CSARTTLLQPQHF
TRBJ2-4,TRBD2,.,TRBV5-1,TGCGCCAGCAGCCTTCAGAGCGGGGAAAACATTCAGTACTTC,CASSLQSGENIQYF
TRBJ2-3,.,.,TRBV12-3/TRBV12-4,TGTGCCAGCAGTTCCAGACTAGACGGAGATACGCAGTATTTT,CASSSRLDGDTQYF
TRBJ2-1,TRBD1,many,TRBV10-3,TGTGCCATCAGTGTCCTGGACAGGGGGGTTGTCAATGAGCAGTTCTTC,CAISVLDRGVVNEQFF
TRBJ2-5,TRBD2,.,TRBV10-3,TGTGCCATCAGGTCGGGGTTGCGGGAGAAACAAGAGACCCAGTACTTC,CAIRSGLREKQETQYF
TRBJ2-1,.,.,TRBV25-1,TGTGCCAGCAGTGATGGAAGCGTCGGGTTCTTC,CASSDGSVGFF
TRBJ1-2,.,.,TRBV29-1,TGCAGCGTTGTACTTGGGGGGGCAGATGGCTACACCTTC,CSVVLGGADGYTF
TRBJ2-1,.,.,TRBV30,TGTGCCTGGACAGGCTACAATGAGCAGTTCTTC,CAWTGYNEQFF
TRBJ2-7,TRBD2,many,TRBV5-1,TGCGCCAGCAGCTTGTCAGTGGCGGGAGGTTCCTACGAGCAGTACTTC,CASSLSVAGGSYEQYF
TRBJ2-2,.,few,TRBV12-3/TRBV12-4,TGTGCCAGCACCTTAGGACAGCCCACCGGGGAGCTGTTTTTT,CASTLGQPTGELFF
TRBJ1-1,TRBD1,few,TRBV12-3/TRBV12-4,TGTGCCAGCAGTTTGCTTCCGGGACAGGGGTGGAACACTGAAGCTTTCTTT,CASSLLPGQGWNTEAFF
TRBJ2-1,.,.,TRBV7-2,TGTGCCAGCAGCCCGACGTTGGGGGCGAATGAGCAGTTCTTC,CASSPTLGANEQFF
TRBJ1-5,TRBD1,few,TRBV27,TGTGCCAGCAGTTTATCCTGGACAGGGGTGATTCAGCCCCAGCATTTT,CASSLSWTGVIQPQHF
TRBJ2-2,TRBD2,.,TRBV7-3,TGTGCCAGCAGCTTGCGGGGGGGCCGTGGGGAGCTGTTTTTT,CASSLRGGRGELFF
TRBJ2-1,TRBD2,many,TRBV7-2,TGTGCCAGCAGCTCCGGACTAGCGGGGGGCGGACAGCAGTTCTTC,CASSSGLAGGGQQFF
TRBJ2-3,TRBD2,few,TRBV6-1,TGTGCCAGCAGTCCGGCTACTAGCGGGGGGCAGGGGTATTTT,CASSPATSGGQGYF
TRBJ2-1,TRBD2,.,TRBV11-1,TGTGCCAGCAGCTTGGGGGGGGGTGCGAGCTCCTACAATGAGCAGTTCTTC,CASSLGGGASSYNEQFF
TRBJ1-4,.,.,TRBV19,TGTGCCAGTAGTTCTGGGGCCGGTAATGAAAAACTGTTTTTT,CASSSGAGNEKLFF
TRBJ2-3,.,few,TRBV12-3/TRBV12-4,TGTGCCAGCAGTTTTGTAGGTGGCGCAGATACGCAGTATTTT,CASSFVGGADTQYF
TRBJ2-1,TRBD2,many,TRBV24-1,TGTGCCACCAGTGATGGACTAGCGGGAATCTATGAGCAGTTCTTC,CATSDGLAGIYEQFF
TRBJ2-2,TRBD2,few,TRBV7-2,TGTGCCAGCAGCCCCGGACTAGCGGGAGTTCAAGCCGGGGAGCTGTTTTTT,CASSPGLAGVQAGELFF
TRBJ2-2,.,.,TRBV7-8,TGTGCCAGCAGCTTAGAATTCGCGAACACCGGGGAGCTGTTTTTT,CASSLEFANTGELFF
TRBJ2-2,.,.,TRBV7-2,TGTGCCAGCAGCTTCGGGACCCCCACCGGGGAGCTGTTTTTT,CASSFGTPTGELFF
TRBJ1-4,TRBD1,few,TRBV20-1,TGCAGTGCAACGGACAGGGGGCAATTCCGTGAAAAACTGTTTTTT,CSATDRGQFREKLFF
TRBJ2-2,.,many,TRBV3-1,TGTGCCAGCAGCCAAGCCGGACCTGGGACCGGGGAGCTGTTTTTT,CASSQAGPGTGELFF
TRBJ2-5,.,few,TRBV20-1,TGCAGTGCTAGAGATACGCAGGGCGGCGAGACCCAGTACTTC,CSARDTQGGETQYF
TRBJ1-6,.,many,TRBV7-8,TGTGCCAGCAGCTTAGAGGTTGAGGGTTGGTCACCCCTCCACTTT,CASSLEVEGWSPLHF
TRBJ2-7,TRBD2,.,TRBV6-2/TRBV6-3,TGTGCCAGCAGACCTTACGGGACTAGCGGCTACGAGCAGTACTTC,CASRPYGTSGYEQYF
TRBJ1-1,TRBD1,once,TRBV19,TGTGCCAGTAGTGGCCAGGGGGACTTCTTT,CASSGQGDFF
TRBJ1-1,TRBD1,few,TRBV2,TGTGCCAGCAAAACAGGGGGCTGGAACACTGAAGCTTTCTTT,CASKTGGWNTEAFF
TRBJ2-1,.,few,TRBV5-1,TGCGCCAGCACCCCTTTGGATTACAATGAGCAGTTCTTC,CASTPLDYNEQFF
TRBJ1-6,.,.,TRBV6-1,TGTGCCAGCAGTCCAGGGGAAGAAGGTTCACCCCTCCACTTT,CASSPGEEGSPLHF
TRBJ2-1,.,.,TRBV20-1,TGCAGTGCTAGACGGGGAGTCGCGTACAATGAGCAGTTCTTC,CSARRGVAYNEQFF
TRBJ2-5,TRBD2,.,TRBV12-3/TRBV12-4,TGTGCCAGCAGTCATGGGGGTCGAGCGGGGCAAGAGACCCAGTACTTC,CASSHGGRAGQETQYF
TRBJ1-1,.,few,TRBV2,TGTGCCAGCAGACACTCAGGAGGGACTGAAGCTTTCTTT,CASRHSGGTEAFF
TRBJ1-1,.,few,TRBV7-2,TGTGCCAGCAGCTTAGTGGCCGGGTTGGGCACTGAAGCTTTCTTT,CASSLVAGLGTEAFF
TRBJ1-5,TRBD1,many,TRBV20-1,TGCAGTGCCCTCAAAGGACAGGGTGGAAATCAGCCCCAGCATTTT,CSALKGQGGNQPQHF
TRBJ2-3,TRBD2,many,TRBV12-3/TRBV12-4,TGTGCCAGCAGTGAGACTAGCGGAACAGATACGCAGTATTTT,CASSETSGTDTQYF
TRBJ2-6,.,few,TRBV12-3/TRBV12-4,TGTGCCAGCAGGGCGCCCCATCGGGGGGCCAACGTCCTGACTTTC,CASRAPHRGANVLTF
TRBJ2-1,.,many,TRBV7-3,TGTGCCAGCAGCTTAAACCCAGTTAAGAGCTCCTACAATGAGCAGTTCTTC,CASSLNPVKSSYNEQFF
TRBJ2-7,.,.,TRBV7-2,TGTGCCAGCAGCTTAAATCCACAGAGGTACGAGCAGTACTTC,CASSLNPQRYEQYF
TRBJ2-1,TRBD2,many,TRBV20-1,TGCAGTGCTGGTGCTAGCGGGAGGACCACCTACAATGAGCAGTTCTTC,CSAGASGRTTYNEQFF
TRBJ2-4,.,few,TRBV11-2,TGTGCCAGCAGCTTAGGTGACGCGTGGGGAGCCAAAAACATTCAGTACTTC,CASSLGDAWGAKNIQYF
TRBJ1-5,TRBD1,few,TRBV20-1,TGCAGTGCTAGAACAGGGGTGGATCAGCCCCAGCATTTT,CSARTGVDQPQHF
TRBJ1-5,.,few,TRBV6-2/TRBV6-3,TGTGCCAGCGGCAGGACGGGTCAGCCCCAGCATTTT,CASGRTGQPQHF
TRBJ1-2,.,many,TRBV30,TGTGCCTGGAGTACCGTCACCTATGGCTACACCTTC,CAWSTVTYGYTF